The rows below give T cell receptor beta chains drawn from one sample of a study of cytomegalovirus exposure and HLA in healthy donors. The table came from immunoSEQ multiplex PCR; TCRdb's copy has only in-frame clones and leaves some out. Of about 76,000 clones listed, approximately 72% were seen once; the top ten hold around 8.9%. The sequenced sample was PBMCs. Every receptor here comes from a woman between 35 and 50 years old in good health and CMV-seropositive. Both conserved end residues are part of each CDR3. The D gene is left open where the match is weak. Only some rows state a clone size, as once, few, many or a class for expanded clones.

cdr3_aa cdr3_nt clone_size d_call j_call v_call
CASSEIGAPYNSPLHF TGTGCCAGCAGCGAGATTGGGGCGCCCTATAATTCACCCCTCCACTTT . . TRBJ1-6 TRBV5-6
CASSLAGGAYNEQFF TGTGCCAGCAGCTTAGCGGGGGGCGCCTACAATGAGCAGTTCTTC once TRBD2 TRBJ2-1 TRBV7-3
CASSLSQGPDTQYF TGTGCCAGCAGTTTATCCCAGGGCCCAGATACGCAGTATTTT once . TRBJ2-3 TRBV28
CASSTGTSESDTQYF TGTGCCAGCAGTACCGGGACTAGCGAATCAGATACGCAGTATTTT few TRBD2 TRBJ2-3 TRBV28
CASSRLAGVPQYF TGTGCCAGCAGCCGACTAGCGGGGGTCCCGCAGTATTTT . TRBD2 TRBJ2-3 TRBV7-2
CASSRRSTNEKLFF TGCGCCAGCAGTAGGAGGTCAACTAATGAAAAACTGTTTTTT . . TRBJ1-4 TRBV5-1
CASSLEGAGGADTQYF TGTGCCAGCAGCTTGGAGGGGGCGGGGGGTGCAGATACGCAGTATTTT . . TRBJ2-3 TRBV5-5
CAWKLQVPGELFF TGTGCCTGGAAGCTTCAGGTCCCCGGGGAGCTGTTTTTT . . TRBJ2-2 TRBV30
CASSIGIGGNQPQHF TGTGCCAGTAGTATAGGAATCGGCGGAAATCAGCCCCAGCATTTT once . TRBJ1-5 TRBV19
CASSSGGWRGNTEAFF TGTGCCAGCAGCTCCGGAGGGTGGCGGGGGAACACTGAAGCTTTCTTT . . TRBJ1-1 TRBV7-2
CASTPEGPDTQYF TGTGCCAGCACCCCTGAGGGCCCAGATACGCAGTATTTT . . TRBJ2-3 TRBV6-1
CASSLSQNTEAFF TGCGCCAGCAGCTTAAGCCAGAACACTGAAGCTTTCTTT . . TRBJ1-1 TRBV5-1
CASSPPGGFNTEAFF TGTGCCAGCTCACCCCCAGGGGGATTCAACACTGAAGCTTTCTTT . TRBD1 TRBJ1-1 TRBV18
CASSLGQGGTGELFF TGCGCCAGCAGCTTGGGACAGGGGGGAACCGGGGAGCTGTTTTTT few TRBD1 TRBJ2-2 TRBV5-1
CASSFSGGGTDTQYF TGTGCCAGCAGCTTTAGCGGGGGGGGCACAGATACGCAGTATTTT once TRBD2 TRBJ2-3 TRBV5-6
CASSPRTDMNTEAFF TGTGCCAGTAGTCCAAGGACAGATATGAACACTGAAGCTTTCTTT . . TRBJ1-1 TRBV19
CASSLSGGGDGELFF TGTGCCAGCAGCCTTAGCGGGGGCGGGGACGGGGAGCTGTTTTTT . TRBD2 TRBJ2-2 TRBV4-2
CASRTGGSSGNTIYF TGTGCCAGCAGGACAGGGGGGAGCTCTGGAAACACCATATATTTT . TRBD1 TRBJ1-3 TRBV6-5
CASSSSSGEPAFF TGTGCCAGCAGTTCCTCCTCAGGGGAACCAGCTTTCTTT once . TRBJ1-1 TRBV27
CASSLGLWGGSTEAFF TGTGCCAGCAGCTTAGGATTATGGGGGGGAAGCACTGAAGCTTTCTTT once . TRBJ1-1 TRBV11-2
CSAPSGSGANVLTF TGCAGCGCCCCCTCAGGGTCTGGGGCCAACGTCCTGACTTTC . . TRBJ2-6 TRBV29-1
CASSRPGGRSYEQYF TGCGCCAGCTCCCGGCCGGGTGGCCGCTCCTACGAGCAGTACTTC . . TRBJ2-7 TRBV4-1
CASSPNREIPSAF TGTGCCAGCTCACCAAACAGGGAGATTCCCTCTGCTTTT . . TRBJ1-5 TRBV18
CASSYTGSTNEKLFF TGTGCCAGCAGTTACACAGGTTCAACTAATGAAAAACTGTTTTTT . . TRBJ1-4 TRBV6-5
CASSIQGAGNTIYF TGTGCCAGTAGTATACAGGGCGCCGGAAACACCATATATTTT . . TRBJ1-3 TRBV19
CASSLVRGGTGELFF TGTGCCAGCAGCTTAGTTAGGGGAGGTACCGGGGAGCTGTTTTTT . . TRBJ2-2 TRBV7-2
CASSQEVPGISEKLFF TGCGCCAGCAGCCAAGAGGTTCCAGGGATTAGTGAAAAACTGTTTTTT few . TRBJ1-4 TRBV4-1
CASSYPSGVNTDTQYF TGTGCCAGCAGCTACCCGAGCGGGGTGAACACAGATACGCAGTATTTT . TRBD2 TRBJ2-3 TRBV5-6
CASSGTGTGVTEAFF TGTGCCAGCAGCGGTACCGGGACAGGGGTAACTGAAGCTTTCTTT . TRBD1 TRBJ1-1 TRBV9
CAISGGDSRNYGYTF TGTGCCATCAGTGGGGGGGACAGCCGTAACTATGGCTACACCTTC . TRBD1 TRBJ1-2 TRBV10-3